This TCR beta chain is from a study of T cell responses to AZD1222 COVID-19 vaccine (dated by TCRdb to about 2021). Regarding the complete study: A total of 230 to 250 trial participants underwent TCR sequencing, of whom about 210 received two doses of AZD1222 and about 25 received two doses of the MenACWY control vaccine. Trial participants were enrolled by age into 18-55, 56-69 and 70-plus year subgroups, with around 150, 28 and 57 TCR-sequenced participants respectively.

CDR1 SEHNR and CDR2 FQNEAQ were looked up in the germline V gene (reference sequence). Ends trimmed: V by 1 base, J by 4 bases; bases unmatched to a gene: 6. The CDR3 runs 16 residues from the cysteine to the phenylalanine. Only CDR3 DNA is held: 48 bases, read in frame from base 1. As concerns this clone: The specificity of this receptor is unknown. Base qualities are missing; no much larger clone stands one base away.

The CDR3 regions of human TCRbeta chains were subjected to immunosequencing. The study's processing was this. TCRs in the repertoires were matched against a reference library of SARS-CoV-2-specific TCRs that had been generated with the MIRA antigen-specificity platform. Breadth meant the fraction of unique TCRs that were SARS-CoV-2-associated, whereas depth meant the fraction of total T cells that were SARS-CoV-2-associated. Each spike-specific TCR was assigned to its reactive spike region and to a CD4 or CD8 class using the MIRA data. Log10-transformed breadth and depth values were compared by one-way ANOVA with Sidak's multiple comparisons tests. Held by TCRdb, this immuneACCESS table contains in-frame sequences only and omits some clones. Under half of the omission traces to an unresolved V gene where checked; the cause of the rest is unknown. The DNA was the basis for D and trimming; V, J and clone size are from that table. Across this sample there are some 200,000 clones, with just over 90% seen only once. The ten biggest clones cover about 1.8% of the sample.

On the study overall, not on this receptor specifically: Most participants were white British and females outnumbered males, and the authors suggested that clonal diversity may have been underestimated. In the small 56-69-year group, the increase in depth fell short of significance, most likely because of low power. Vaccine-associated CD4 TCRs spanned the whole spike protein, with dominant responses in regions 160-218 and 743-854. Reportedly, close to half of the unique spike-specific TCRs recognized epitopes lying outside the regions that are mutated in the B.1.351 and B.1.1.7 variants. After two AZD1222 doses, both the breadth and the depth of spike-specific TCRs were significantly higher than at day 0 and than in MenACWY recipients. Only 5 to 7 AZD1222 recipients were SARS-CoV-2 seropositive at baseline, limiting conclusions about previously exposed vaccinees. Because no day 14 peak-response samples were available, the repertoires could be characterized only after the peak T cell response.

According to the study, the label for this sample's time point signals: about 28 days (+/-7) after the second vaccine dose. AZD1222 recipients whose second dose came at about 4 weeks and those whose second dose came at about 12 weeks were combined into one group, since spike-specific TCR depth and breadth did not differ between the two schedules. Vaccinee samples were obtained from the UK trials COV001 and COV002, which included a single-blind randomized controlled phase 2/3 trial of AZD1222 (ChAdOx1 nCoV-19) in healthy adults. For TCRbeta chain sequencing, PBMC samples from trial participants were taken at day 0 and at day 28 after the second dose.

This specimen was peripheral blood, taken 28 days after the second AZD1222 dose. The rearrangement combines TRBV7-9 with TRBJ2-3; 9 of the junction bases match TRBD2. This TCR derives from an adult who received the AZD1222 COVID-19 vaccine. The CDR3 amino acid sequence is: CASSLVAGVGADTQYF. At the DNA level, the sequence is TGTGCCAGCAGCTTAGTAGCGGGAGTGGGAGCAGATACGCAGTATTTT.